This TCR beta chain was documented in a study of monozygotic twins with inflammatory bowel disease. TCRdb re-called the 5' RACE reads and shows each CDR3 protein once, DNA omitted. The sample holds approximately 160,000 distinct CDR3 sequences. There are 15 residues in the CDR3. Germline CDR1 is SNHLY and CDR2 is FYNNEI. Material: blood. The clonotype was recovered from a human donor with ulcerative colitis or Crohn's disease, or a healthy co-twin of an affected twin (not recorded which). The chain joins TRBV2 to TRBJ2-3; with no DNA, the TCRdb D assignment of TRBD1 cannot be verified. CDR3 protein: CASSDRATYTDTQYF.